Listed below are T cell receptor beta chains from one sample, sequenced in a study of graft-versus-host responses after intestinal transplantation. The method was immunoSEQ multiplex PCR; TCRdb's version includes in-frame clones alone and lacks a portion of them. The table records 25,000 to 35,000 clones, more than 85% of them present only once. The sequences come from PBMCs, collected about ten weeks after intestinal transplant. These receptors all come from a human patient who received an intestinal transplant, so some T cells may come from the graft donor. Both conserved end residues are part of each CDR3.

j_call | v_call | cdr3_aa
TRBJ2-7 | TRBV19 | CASSIDLGNYEQYF
TRBJ1-1 | TRBV14 | CASSRNRGPGTEAFF
TRBJ2-7 | TRBV19 | CASSFRTDNYEQYF
TRBJ2-2 | TRBV5-4 | CASSLEASGENTGELFF
TRBJ2-1 | TRBV19 | CASTEPAGHKGGQFF
TRBJ2-3 | TRBV2 | CASIPGTGGEIPFSTDTQYF
TRBJ2-7 | TRBV10-3 | CAIRGDPGGEQYF
TRBJ1-3 | TRBV4-3 | CASSPDFQTLGNTIYF
TRBJ2-1 | TRBV6-5 | CASSYYGNEQFF
TRBJ1-4 | TRBV7-2 | CASSSGGSNEKLFF
TRBJ2-7 | TRBV7-6 | CASSPKTSGGTYEQYF
TRBJ2-7 | TRBV13 | CASSLSRYEQYF
TRBJ2-1 | TRBV6-5 | CASKNGLAFEQFF
TRBJ2-7 | TRBV4-3 | CASSQVAQGGSYEQYF
TRBJ1-2 | TRBV5-1 | CASSLGGSNYGYTF
TRBJ2-5 | TRBV4-1 | CASSQQAGGGETQYF